A selection of T cell receptor beta chains follows, all from one sample in a study of beta chain features in type 1 diabetes. The assay was immunoSEQ multiplex PCR, and TCRdb's table has in-frame clones only and misses some. Of around 500,000 clones in the sample, about 32% are singletons; the top ten hold almost 0.065%. Sequencing was done on a sample of naive CD4+ T cells from blood. Receptors were obtained from a man between 18 and 29 years old in good health. Both conserved end residues are part of each CDR3. The D gene is left open where the match is weak. Expanded clones are given a class, and other clones once, few, many or no size at all.

V	J	D	size	DNA	CDR3
TRBV2	TRBJ2-7	.	.	TGTGCCAGCAGTCGACAGTCCTACGAGCAGTACTTC	CASSRQSYEQYF
TRBV7-3	TRBJ2-1	.	.	TGTGCCAGCAGCTTTGGACTATACAATGAGCAGTTCTTC	CASSFGLYNEQFF
TRBV5-1	TRBJ2-5	TRBD1	few	TGCGCCAGCAGCTTGGGCGCCCAGGGGGCTGGAGAGACCCAGTACTTC	CASSLGAQGAGETQYF
TRBV29-1	TRBJ2-3	.	.	TGCAGCGTTGACTCGGAAGGGACAGATACGCAGTATTTT	CSVDSEGTDTQYF
TRBV7-9	TRBJ1-1	.	.	TGTGCCAGCAGCCCCCCGCCAGCGAACACTGAAGCTTTCTTT	CASSPPPANTEAFF
TRBV2	TRBJ2-3	.	few	TGTGCCAGCATGTACGGGGGAAGCACAGATACGCAGTATTTT	CASMYGGSTDTQYF
TRBV30	TRBJ1-1	.	.	TGTGCCTGGAGTGTGGTATCCGAAGCTTTCTTT	CAWSVVSEAFF
TRBV7-2	TRBJ2-7	.	.	TGTGCCAGCAGCTTAAGGGCAGAGCAGTACTTC	CASSLRAEQYF
TRBV30	TRBJ2-2	.	few	TGTGCCTGGAGTACGGGGCTAGCCGGCGGGGAGCTGTTTTTT	CAWSTGLAGGELFF
TRBV9	TRBJ2-1	TRBD2	few	TGTGCCAGCAGCCCAGGGACTAGCGGAGTCAGCTCCTACAATGAGCAGTTCTTC	CASSPGTSGVSSYNEQFF
TRBV2	TRBJ2-1	TRBD2	.	TGTGCCAGCAGTGAAAGGGTACTAGCGGGAGATGGTAATGAGCAGTTCTTC	CASSERVLAGDGNEQFF
TRBV6-5	TRBJ1-1	TRBD1	few	TGTGCCAGCAGTTACTTGACAGGGGCTGAAGCTTTCTTT	CASSYLTGAEAFF
TRBV18	TRBJ2-1	.	.	TGTGCCAGCTCACCACGGGGTAGCTCCTACAATGAGCAGTTCTTC	CASSPRGSSYNEQFF
TRBV20-1	TRBJ2-2	.	few	TGCAGTGCTAGTCGGACCGGGGAGCTGTTTTTT	CSASRTGELFF
TRBV4-2	TRBJ2-1	TRBD2	few	TGTGCCAGCAGCCACCCGACTAGCGGGATGGTAAATGAGCAGTTCTTC	CASSHPTSGMVNEQFF